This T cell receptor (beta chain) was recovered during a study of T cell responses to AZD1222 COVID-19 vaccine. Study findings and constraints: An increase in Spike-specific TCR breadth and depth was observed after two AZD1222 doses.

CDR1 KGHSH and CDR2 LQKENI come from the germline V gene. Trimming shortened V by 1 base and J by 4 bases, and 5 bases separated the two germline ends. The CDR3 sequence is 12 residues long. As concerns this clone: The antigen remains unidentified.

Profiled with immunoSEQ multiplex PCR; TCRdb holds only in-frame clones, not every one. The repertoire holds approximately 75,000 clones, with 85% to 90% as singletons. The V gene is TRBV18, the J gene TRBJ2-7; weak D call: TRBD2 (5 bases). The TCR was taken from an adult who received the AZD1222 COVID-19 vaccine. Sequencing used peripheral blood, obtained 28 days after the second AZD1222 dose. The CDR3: CASSPREYEQYF. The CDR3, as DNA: TGTGCCAGCTCACCACGGGAGTACGAGCAGTACTTC.